This T cell receptor (beta chain) derives from a study of T-cell reconstitution after alpha-beta-depleted transplantation in children. The V end was cut by 2 bases, the J end by 6 bases, with 9 bases between. This CDR3 contains 13 residues. CDR1 is MNHEY, CDR2 SMNVEV, per germline (reference sequence). Study outcomes and limitations: Recipient T cells and thymic progenitors that survived gave rise to the high TCRbeta diversity observed at day 60 in some patients. At one year after transplant, newly produced T cells mostly accounted for T-cell counts and diversity. Reports say that about two months after transplant, the alpha-beta T cells came out of several hundred graft clones that had expanded.

TCRbeta library construction was performed incorporating unique molecular identifiers. TCRdb used MiXCR to reprocess the PCR reads, holding one entry per CDR3 protein. The sample includes approximately 800,000 distinct CDR3 sequences, around 17% seen only once; the top ten take around 4.5%. Remarks on this clonotype: Its antigen is as yet unknown.

The chain employs TRBV27 and TRBJ2-3; D not resolved. Sequences were derived from PBMCs, mostly from graft donor cells, sampled 360 days after TCRalphabeta/CD19-depleted stem cell transplant. The TCR was taken from a male patient aged 10 to 17 who had a stem cell transplant for acute lymphoblastic leukemia, so the T cells may come from the graft donor. CDR3 nucleotide sequence: TGTGCCAGCAGTTTAAGGGCGGCGGATACGCAGTATTTT. Protein product: CASSLRAADTQYF.